This entry lists 29 T cell receptor beta chains sequenced from one sample in a study of cytomegalovirus exposure and HLA in healthy donors. The study ran its PCR with 60 Vbeta and 13 Jbeta primers. Measured with immunoSEQ multiplex PCR; TCRdb has only the in-frame clones, and not every one. The sample gives under 200,000 clones, just under 80% of which show up once; around 3.1% is in the top ten. The material sequenced was PBMCs. These receptor sequences come from a woman aged 45 to 65 in good health and CMV-seropositive.

The gene calls are TRBV7-8 and TRBJ2-7; a possible D gene is TRBD1 (6 bases). Trimming stripped 0 bases from V and 0 bases from J, with 12 bases between. Per the germline V gene, CDR1 is SGHVS and CDR2 is FQNEAQ. The CDR3 totals 16 residues. CDR3 in amino acids: CASSLAKGEISYEQYF. The CDR3 DNA sequence: TGTGCCAGCAGCTTAGCGAAGGGGGAAATCTCCTACGAGCAGTACTTC.

The chain links TRBV7-9 to TRBJ1-4; D call uncertain. CDR1 and CDR2 (germline): SEHNR, FQNEAQ (reference sequence). V lost 5 bases, J lost 5 bases, and 18 bases lay in between. The CDR3 is made up of 16 amino acids. The CDR3 nucleotides read TGTGCCAGCAGCCTCCGTGTGGCAGGTTTCAATGAAAAACTGTTTTTT. Translated, it gives CASSLRVAGFNEKLFF.

Concerning this clone itself: One end of the junction does not line up with germline, which may come from a read error. Distinct nucleotide sequences in the sample also encode this CDR3. This chain links TRBV10-3 with TRBJ1-1; no reliable D call. The CDR3 consists of 13 residues. Germline lookup yields CDR1 ENHRY and CDR2 SYGVKD. The CDR3, as DNA: TGTGCCATCAGTTTGGGCCGGGAGACTGAGGCTTTCTTT. Protein: CAISLGRETEAFF.

The CDR3 bases are TGTGCCAGCCACGACGGGACAGCCCTTAATCAGCCCCAGCATTTT. This translates into CASHDGTALNQPQHF. V gene TRBV18 combines with J gene TRBJ1-5, with TRBD1 matching over 7 bases. The trim removed 8 bases at V and 4 bases at J, leaving 11 bases unmatched. CDR3 size: 15 residues. Germline CDR1 is KGHSH and CDR2 is LQKENI.

The rearrangement uses TRBV11-2 and TRBJ2-3; 14 nucleotides match TRBD2. The CDR3 consists of 17 residues. Germline V gene sequence: CDR1 SGHAT, CDR2 FQNNGV. The V gene end was trimmed by 4 bases and the J gene end by 5 bases; junction bases not matched to a gene: 8. The CDR3 region is CASSSQGLAGVGDTQYF. The CDR3 DNA reads TGTGCCAGCAGCTCCCAGGGACTAGCGGGAGTTGGAGATACGCAGTATTTT. Full variable domain (remainder filled in from reference TRBV11-2 and TRBJ2-3): EAGVAQSPRYKIIEKRQSVAFWCNPISGHATLYWYQQILGQGPKLLIQFQNNGVVDDSQLPKDRFSAERLKGVDSTLKIQPAKLEDSAVYLCASSSQGLAGVGDTQYFGPGTRLTVL.

The rearrangement links TRBV6-6 to TRBJ2-5, with TRBD1 identical over 7 bases. TRBJ2-7 matches the DNA end more closely, so the J call is doubtful. Germline-derived CDR1 and CDR2 are MNHNY and SVGAGI (reference sequence). The CDR3 sequence is 14 residues long. DNA of the CDR3: TGTGCCAGCAGGAACAGGGGTAATGGCCACGAGCAGTACTTC. Translated, it gives CASRNRGNGHEQYF.

This chain joins TRBV29-1 and TRBJ1-2; 7 bases align to TRBD1. The V gene's germline CDR1 is SQVTM and CDR2 ANQGSEA. After removal of 4 bases from V and 4 bases from J, the junction contained 18 bases not matched to a gene. This CDR3 has 17 amino acids. CDR3 nucleotides: TGCAGCGTTGCTTACAGGGGACGACGGGAACAAAGCTATGGCTACACCTTC. This sequence encodes CSVAYRGRREQSYGYTF.

The chain has TRBV6-6 and TRBJ1-1, with D unclear. The germline gives CDR1 MNHNY, CDR2 SVGAGI (reference sequence). V lost 0 bases and J lost 6, with 11 bases in between. The CDR3 spans 14 residues. CDR3 sequence (DNA): TGTGCCAGCAGTTACTCGAGTAGCGCAGCTGAAGCTTTCTTT. Translating it yields CASSYSSSAAEAFF.

The chain links TRBV13 to TRBJ2-2, with TRBD1 identical over 11 bases. Germline CDR1 PRHDT, CDR2 FYEKMQ (reference sequence). The CDR3 has 16 amino acids. Trimming took 5 bases from V and 9 from J; bases not matched to a gene: 11. The CDR3 spells CASSPSGQGAERELFF. The CDR3 DNA is TGTGCCAGCAGCCCGAGCGGACAGGGGGCCGAGAGGGAGCTGTTTTTT. The complete variable domain, with remaining parts taken from reference TRBV13 and TRBJ2-2, reads AAGVIQSPRHLIKEKRETATLKCYPIPRHDTVYWYQQGPGQDPQFLISFYEKMQSDKGSIPDRFSAQQFSDYHSELNMSSLELGDSALYFCASSPSGQGAERELFFGEGSRLTVL.

The rearrangement links TRBV5-6 to TRBJ2-3, with TRBD2 matching 8 bases. With V trimmed by 0 bases and J by 3 bases, 12 bases remained unmatched. The CDR3 has 18 amino acids. Per the germline V gene, CDR1 is SGHDT and CDR2 is YYEEEE. The CDR3 DNA reads as TGTGCCAGCAGCTTGGAGGTTGCGACGGGAGGGAGGACAGATACGCAGTATTTT. Its protein is CASSLEVATGGRTDTQYF. The full variable domain, in which reference TRBV5-6 and TRBJ2-3 provide the parts outside the CDR3, is DAGVTQSPTHLIKTRGQQVTLRCSPKSGHDTVSWYQQALGQGPQFIFQYYEEEERQRGNFPDRFSGHQFPNYSSELNVNALLLGDSALYLCASSLEVATGGRTDTQYFGPGTRLTVL.

V and J are TRBV5-1 and TRBJ1-4; a possible D gene is TRBD1 (6 bases). The CDR3 has 16 residues. The germline V gene has CDR1 SGHRS and CDR2 YFSETQ. Trimming removed 4 bases from V and 5 bases from J, with 18 bases in between. The CDR3 DNA is TGCGCCAGCAGCCTCGGAAGCCTACAGGGAAATGAAAAACTGTTTTTT. It encodes CASSLGSLQGNEKLFF.

The V and J genes are TRBV15 and TRBJ2-7, with D possibly matching TRBD2 (5 bases). Deletions cut 3 bases from V and 0 bases from J, with 9 bases between. This CDR3 has 14 amino acids. Germline CDR1 and CDR2: LNHNV and YYDKDF (reference sequence). The CDR3 DNA sequence: TGTGCCACCAGCAGTTCCGGGATCTCCTACGAGCAGTACTTC. Amino acids: CATSSSGISYEQYF.

Here the CDR3 reads CASSSPHSNTEAFF. In nucleotides, the CDR3 is TGTGCCAGCAGCTCACCACATTCTAACACTGAAGCTTTCTTT. The V and J genes are TRBV7-2 and TRBJ1-1; D remains ambiguous. The V end lost 4 bases, the J end lost 2 bases, and 11 bases lay between the germline ends. The CDR3 is 14 amino acids. Germline V lookup: CDR1 SGHTA, CDR2 FQGNSA.

J is TRBJ2-5 and V is TRBV2; D is ambiguous. Looked up from germline, CDR1 is SNHLY and CDR2 is FYNNEI. The CDR3 is made up of 12 amino acids. Trimming took 4 bases from V and 1 from J, leaving 4 bases between them. CDR3 DNA: TGTGCCAGCAGTGCGGTCCAAGAGACCCAGTACTTC. It codes for CASSAVQETQYF.

This clone was detected once. Mismatch with germline at one junction end may stem from a read error. The chain employs TRBV4-2 and TRBJ2-4; 12 positions match TRBD2. The CDR3 spans 15 residues. CDR1 is LGHNA, CDR2 YNFKEQ, per germline. The CDR3 loop is CASSSSGRAENSQYF. In DNA, the CDR3 is TGTGCCAGCAGCTCTAGCGGGAGGGCCGAGAACAGTCAGTACTTC.

This clone occurred a few times. The chain uses TRBV29-1 and TRBJ1-1; 9 bases line up with TRBD1. J gave up 8 bases and V 6 bases, and 13 bases lay outside the gene matches. The CDR3 extends over 14 amino acids. Germline V gene sequence: CDR1 SQVTM, CDR2 ANQGSEA. This chain's CDR3 is CSVLKGTGGREAFF. The CDR3 DNA sequence: TGCAGCGTCCTGAAGGGCACAGGGGGCCGAGAAGCTTTCTTT.

This clone was detected only once. The J gene is TRBJ1-1, the V gene TRBV10-3, with D possibly being TRBD1 (5 bases). CDR1 is ENHRY and CDR2 is SYGVKD in the germline V gene. V was pared by 2 bases and J by 1 base, with 5 bases between. The CDR3 totals 13 residues. CDR3 bases: TGTGCCATCAGTGAGGGACAGAACACTGAAGCTTTCTTT. This gives the protein CAISEGQNTEAFF.

This chain connects TRBV18 to TRBJ2-2; weak D call: TRBD2 (6 bases). CDR1 and CDR2 (germline): KGHSH, LQKENI. V was trimmed by 2 bases and J by 6 bases, leaving 19 bases between them. The CDR3 runs to 17 residues. The CDR3 DNA follows: TGTGCCAGCTCACCAAACTCCCCCCGGGGAGGCGCCGGGGAGCTGTTTTTT. It translates to CASSPNSPRGGAGELFF.

CDR3 DNA: TGTGCCAGCAGTTTATCGGGTGGAGGGCGCCAAGAGACCCAGTACTTC. This codes for CASSLSGGGRQETQYF. This rearrangement joins TRBV25-1 to TRBJ2-5, with D possibly TRBD2 on 6 matching bases. Germline V lookup: CDR1 MGHDK, CDR2 SYGVNS. V lost 5 bases and J 1 base, leaving 17 bases between the germline ends. The CDR3 is 16 amino acids.

This clone was detected a few times. The chain employs TRBV4-2 and TRBJ1-2, with D perhaps TRBD1 (6 bases). V lost 0 bases and J lost 4, with 12 bases in between. Germline loops: CDR1 LGHNA, CDR2 YNFKEQ. CDR3 length: 15 amino acids. The DNA for the CDR3 is TGTGCCAGCAGCCAAGATGTGACAGGCAGCTATGGCTACACCTTC. As protein: CASSQDVTGSYGYTF.

A single count supports this clone. This chain links TRBV6-5 with TRBJ2-1; D is uncertain. Germline V lookup: CDR1 MNHEY, CDR2 SVGAGI. V lost 5 bases to trimming and J lost 2 bases, with 10 bases between them. The CDR3 consists of 14 residues. The CDR3 nucleotides are TGTGCCAGCAGTCGCCAGGTTACCTACAATGAGCAGTTCTTC. It encodes CASSRQVTYNEQFF.

This chain connects TRBV27 to TRBJ1-2, with 8 positions matching TRBD1. CDR1 MNHEY and CDR2 SMNVEV come from the germline V gene (reference sequence). The CDR3 contains 15 residues. After removal of 0 bases from V and 7 bases from J, the junction contained 7 bases not matched to a gene. CDR3 sequence (DNA): TGTGCCAGCAGTTTATCGGGGGACAGGTTGGGTGGCTACACCTTC. It encodes CASSLSGDRLGGYTF.

This clone was recorded only once. The rearrangement joins TRBV7-2 to TRBJ2-4; D is unresolved. The V and J ends lost 4 bases and 1 base respectively, with 11 bases between them. CDR1 is SGHTA, CDR2 FQGNSA, per germline. The CDR3 covers 15 residues. As DNA, the CDR3 is TGTGCCAGCAGCTCTTTATCCGGGGCCAAAAACATTCAGTACTTC. This encodes CASSSLSGAKNIQYF. Complete variable domain (other parts from reference TRBV7-2 and TRBJ2-4): GAGVSQSPSNKVTEKGKDVELRCDPISGHTALYWYRQSLGQGLEFLIYFQGNSAPDKSGLPSDRFSAERTGGSVSTLTIQRTQQEDSAVYLCASSSLSGAKNIQYFGAGTRLSVL.

The V and J genes are TRBV9 and TRBJ2-3, with 13 nucleotides matching TRBD2. With V trimmed by 0 bases and J by 8 bases, 6 bases remained unmatched. Germline V gene sequence: CDR1 SGDLS, CDR2 YYNGEE. This CDR3 has 16 residues. CDR3: CASSVGTSGSWGTQYF. As DNA, the CDR3 is TGTGCCAGCAGCGTAGGGACTAGCGGGAGTTGGGGTACGCAGTATTTT.

This sequence joins TRBV27 and TRBJ2-7; no definite D call. This CDR3 comprises 9 residues. V was pared by 4 bases and J by 12 bases, with 7 bases between. Germline V gives CDR1 MNHEY, CDR2 SMNVEV (reference sequence). The CDR3 DNA follows: TGTGCCAGCAGTTCTAGGAGGTACTTC. It yields the protein CASSSRRYF.

V gene TRBV19 combines with J gene TRBJ1-1; D uncertain. Germline V gene sequence: CDR1 LNHDA, CDR2 SQIVND (reference sequence). V was shortened by 1 base and J by 4 bases, with 16 bases between the two germline ends. The length of the CDR3 is 16 residues. CDR3 loop: CASSIALQPIGTEAFF. The CDR3 DNA reads as TGTGCCAGTAGTATAGCCCTACAGCCCATCGGCACTGAAGCTTTCTTT. The variable domain in full, completed from reference TRBV19 and TRBJ1-1, reads DGGITQSPKYLFRKEGQNVTLSCEQNLNHDAMYWYRQDPGQGLRLIYYSQIVNDFQKGDIAEGYSVSREKKESFPLTVTSAQKNPTAFYLCASSIALQPIGTEAFFGQGTRLTVV.

This clone appeared a few times. The V gene is TRBV18, the J gene TRBJ1-5; D gene uncertain. V shed 2 bases and J shed 0 bases, with 8 bases lying between them. The CDR3 extends over 15 amino acids. The V gene's germline CDR1 is KGHSH and CDR2 LQKENI. This chain's CDR3 is CASSPFTGSNQPQHF. CDR3 nucleotides: TGTGCCAGCTCACCATTTACGGGTAGCAATCAGCCCCAGCATTTT.

This clone was detected a few times. The rearrangement uses TRBV5-4 and TRBJ2-3, with D hard to call. The CDR3 sequence is 15 residues long. The germline CDR1 and CDR2 sequences are SGHNT and YYREEE (reference sequence). The V end was cut by 4 bases, the J end by 0 bases, with 12 bases between. CDR3 DNA: TGTGCCAGCAGCCCCGGCAGCGCCAGCACAGATACGCAGTATTTT. This sequence encodes CASSPGSASTDTQYF.

This chain links TRBV5-6 with TRBJ2-1; maybe TRBD1 (6 bases). The germline V gene has CDR1 SGHDT and CDR2 YYEEEE. This CDR3 has 13 amino acids. Trimming removed 1 base at V and 8 bases at J, with 10 bases between. CDR3 region: CASSLTGFDEQFF. Here the CDR3 DNA reads TGTGCCAGCAGCTTGACAGGGTTCGATGAGCAGTTCTTC.